The 24 T cell receptor beta chains below were found in one sample sequenced in a study of molecular identifiers for immune sequencing clone quantification. TCRdb processed the PCR reads anew with MiXCR; each CDR3 protein has one entry. The sample lists hundreds of thousands of distinct CDR3 sequences; just under 20% were seen once. Sequencing input: naive CD8+ T cells from blood, with Jurkat cell RNA spiked in. The subset denotes: FACS-sorted CD8+CD4-CCR7+CD45RA+ naive T cells. The receptors here all came from a human donor in good health. Some libraries in this study had Jurkat cell RNA spiked in.

This chain links TRBV20-1 with TRBJ2-1, with D tentatively TRBD1 (6 bases). The germline gives CDR1 DFQATT, CDR2 SNEGSKA (reference sequence). V was clipped by 1 base and J by 3 bases, with 19 bases between them. The CDR3 consists of 17 residues. CDR3 protein: CSARGWDNKALYNEQFF. For the CDR3, the DNA is TGCAGTGCTAGAGGATGGGACAATAAAGCCCTCTACAATGAGCAGTTCTTC.

Points on this clonotype: A much larger clone differs from this one at a single base, so this may be a read error. The conserved phenylalanine or tryptophan is not found at the CDR3 terminus, so this likely reflects a read error. The genes are TRBV30 and TRBJ2-7, with TRBD1 matching 11 bases. This CDR3 is 15 amino acids long. The trim removed 0 bases at V and 3 bases at J, leaving 4 bases unmatched. The germline V gene has CDR1 GTSNPN and CDR2 SVGIG (reference sequence). CDR3 sequence reads: CAWSVVGTGGYEQYS. Here the CDR3 DNA reads TGTGCCTGGAGTGTTGTGGGGACAGGGGGCTACGAGCAGTACTCC.

The V gene is TRBV9, the J gene TRBJ2-7, with D unresolved. CDR3 size: 13 residues. CDR1 and CDR2 (germline): SGDLS, YYNGEE. Between the trimmed V and J ends, which lost 4 bases and 6 bases, there was a span of 14 bases. This CDR3 reads CASSSIPSSEQYF. The CDR3 coding sequence is TGTGCCAGCAGCTCAATTCCGTCTTCCGAGCAGTACTTC.

This clonotype has just a few counts. A clone one base away is much larger, so this may be a read error. This chain uses TRBV6-5 with TRBJ1-5, with D hard to call. The CDR3 length is 11 residues. Germline CDR1 MNHEY, CDR2 SVGAGI. The CDR3 loop reads CTSSTNQPQHF. In DNA form, the CDR3 reads TGTACCAGCAGCACGAATCAGCCCCAGCATTTT.

Concerning this clonotype itself: A read error is the likely source, as a far larger clone sits one nucleotide away. The chain joins TRBV5-1 to TRBJ2-2; a possible D gene is TRBD2 (5 bases). Per germline, CDR1 SGHRS and CDR2 YFSETQ. The CDR3 spans 14 residues. The chain's CDR3 is CASSLGRNTGELVF. In DNA, the CDR3 is TGCGCCAGCAGCTTGGGACGAAACACCGGGGAGCTGGTTTTT.

Turning to this clonotype: A much larger clone lies a single base off, so this may be a read error. The V call is TRBV27, the J call TRBJ2-2; possible D gene TRBD2, 5 bases. From germline, CDR1 is MNHEY and CDR2 SMNVEV (reference sequence). The CDR3 runs 14 residues. CDR3 residues: CASSSSPVTGELVF. CDR3 nucleotide sequence: TGTGCCAGCAGTTCATCCCCGGTCACCGGGGAGCTGGTTTTT.

Details on this clonotype: One end of the junction fails to match germline, which may point to a read error. The chain couples TRBV5-1 to TRBJ2-1, with 12 nucleotides matching TRBD2. The CDR3 is made up of 17 amino acids. CDR1 and CDR2 (germline): SGHRS, YFSETQ. CDR3 sequence (DNA): TGCGCCAGCAGCTTGGAAGGTCTAGCGGGGGGGTTCCATGAGCGGTTCTTC. It translates to CASSLEGLAGGFHERFF.

About this clonotype: It may be a read error: a sequence one base away is much more abundant. The CDR3 nucleotides are TGCAGCGTTGAAGATTTAGCGGGCAGGGCGGTTCTTGAGCAGTTCTTC. It is translated as CSVEDLAGRAVLEQFF. The chain employs TRBV29-1 and TRBJ2-1; 7 positions match TRBD2. V shed 0 bases, J shed 9 bases, and the junction held 14 bases outside the gene matches. CDR1 is SQVTM and CDR2 is ANQGSEA in the germline V gene. The CDR3 runs to 16 residues.

This clonotype was observed at least ten times. The chain is built from TRBV6-1 and TRBJ2-7, with TRBD1 identical over 8 bases. CDR3 length equals 14 residues. Looked up from germline, CDR1 is MNHNS and CDR2 is SASEGT. The ends lost 2 bases at V and 3 bases at J; junction bases unmatched: 3. The CDR3 nucleotides read TGTGCCAGCAGTGAATTCGGGACAGGCTACGAGCAGTACTTC. It is translated as CASSEFGTGYEQYF.

This clonotype was detected many times. This chain joins TRBV6-2 or TRBV6-3 and TRBJ2-7, with 10 bases that match TRBD2. J was trimmed by 3 bases and V by 2 bases; bases with no gene match: 1. The V gene's germline CDR1 is MNHEY and CDR2 SVGEGT. The CDR3 consists of 14 residues. The CDR3 is CASSYLAGVYEQYF. In nucleotides, the CDR3 is TGTGCCAGCAGTTACCTAGCGGGGGTCTACGAGCAGTACTTC.

This clonotype was observed many times. V and J are TRBV14 and TRBJ2-1; D is unclear. CDR1 and CDR2 from the germline V gene are SGHDN and FVKESK. The CDR3 contains 14 residues. The V end lost 0 bases, the J end lost 2 bases, and 5 bases lay between the germline ends. In nucleotides, the CDR3 is TGTGCCAGCAGCCAAGATATGGCCTACAATGAGCAGTTCTTC. This sequence encodes CASSQDMAYNEQFF. Drawing the rest from reference TRBV14 and TRBJ2-1, the complete variable domain is EAGVTQFPSHSVIEKGQTVTLRCDPISGHDNLYWYRRVMGKEIKFLLHFVKESKQDESGMPNNRFLAERTGGTYSTLKVQPAELEDSGVYFCASSQDMAYNEQFFGPGTRLTVL.

This clonotype was found many times. This chain joins TRBV28 and TRBJ2-3; 9 bases line up with TRBD2. Germline V gene data show CDR1 as MDHEN and CDR2 as SYDVKM. V dropped 4 bases and J dropped 4; count of bases not matched to a gene: 9. This CDR3 is 16 amino acids long. The CDR3 here is CASSSASSGRPDTQYF. Here the CDR3 DNA reads TGTGCCAGCAGTTCCGCGAGTAGCGGGAGACCAGATACGCAGTATTTT.

This clonotype was found many times. The rearrangement links TRBV20-1 to TRBJ2-3; possibly TRBD1 for D (6 bases). Germline CDR1 and CDR2: DFQATT and SNEGSKA (reference sequence). V lost 3 bases, J lost 4 bases, and 20 bases lay in between. The CDR3 totals 16 residues. DNA for the CDR3: TGCAGTGCTAGGGAGACCTCTACAGGGTTGGCAGATACGCAGTATTTT. This sequence encodes CSARETSTGLADTQYF.

Remarks on this clonotype: A junction boundary mismatches the germline segment, possibly from a read error. The chain recombines TRBV27 with TRBJ1-5; D is unresolved. The CDR3 runs to 14 residues. CDR1 is MNHEY, CDR2 SMNVEV, per germline (reference sequence). The CDR3, as DNA: TGTGCCAGCAGGCCCGGGATAAGCAATCGGCCCCAGCATTTT. Translated: CASRPGISNRPQHF.

The chain is built from TRBV14 and TRBJ2-7; D remains unclear. The CDR3 length is 14 residues. The V end was cut by 3 bases, the J end by 3 bases, with 12 bases between. The germline CDR1 and CDR2 sequences are SGHDN and FVKESK. The CDR3 nucleotides are TGTGCCAGCAGCCACTCGGACGGATACTACGAGCAGTACTTC. This codes for CASSHSDGYYEQYF.

For this clonotype: A much larger clone lies a single base off, so this may be a read error. The CDR3 DNA is TGTGCCAGCAGCTTATTTGTCCGGGACCCCGGGGGGCTGTTTTTT. Translated: CASSLFVRDPGGLFF. This chain uses TRBV7-9 with TRBJ2-2, with a weak D call TRBD2 (6 bases). The CDR3 covers 15 residues. CDR1 and CDR2 (germline): SEHNR, FQNEAQ (reference sequence).

This clonotype occurred many times. The V call is TRBV30, the J call TRBJ2-7; 9 positions agree with TRBD1. The V and J ends lost 0 bases and 6 bases, in that order; junction bases with no gene match: 3. The CDR3 length is 13 residues. The germline gives CDR1 GTSNPN, CDR2 SVGIG (reference sequence). The CDR3 bases are TGTGCCTGGAGTGTACAGGGGGCGAGCGAGCAGTACTTC. This gives the protein CAWSVQGASEQYF.

On this clonotype: This may be a read error, as it is one base from a much larger clone. V and J are TRBV7-6 and TRBJ1-6; weak D call: TRBD1 (6 bases). The germline CDR1 and CDR2 sequences are SGHVS and FNYEAQ. The V gene lost 7 bases and the J gene lost 11 bases, with 18 bases spanning the gap. CDR3 length: 14 residues. The CDR3 sequence: CASTLLAGAPPLHF. CDR3 sequence (DNA): TGTGCCAGCACCCTCCTGGCAGGGGCCCCACCCCTCCACTTT.

The sample holds a few counts of this clonotype. A single base separates this from a much larger clone, so it may be a read error. CDR3 sequence reads: CAVSEPGTSPDTQYF. The CDR3 DNA is TGTGCCGTCAGTGAGCCCGGGACTAGTCCAGATACGCAGTATTTT. The rearrangement uses TRBV10-3 and TRBJ2-3; TRBD2 matches at 8 bases. The CDR3 runs 15 residues. Germline lookup yields CDR1 ENHRY and CDR2 SYGVKD.

The rearrangement uses TRBV11-3 and TRBJ2-5, with 10 bases fitting TRBD1. The CDR3 is 14 residues long. After removal of 5 bases from V and 3 bases from J, the junction contained 3 bases not matched to a gene. CDR1 and CDR2 from the germline V gene are SGHNT and YENEEA. As DNA, the CDR3 is TGTGCCAGCAGCGGGGGGACAGGGGAAGAGACCCAGTACTTC. As protein: CASSGGTGEETQYF.

The chain has TRBV27 and TRBJ2-7, with 8 positions matching TRBD2. The V and J ends lost 6 bases and 4 bases, in that order; junction bases with no gene match: 11. Germline loops: CDR1 MNHEY, CDR2 SMNVEV (reference sequence). CDR3 length: 15 residues. In nucleotides, the CDR3 is TGTGCCAGCAGACCCCAAGCGGGAGTGGGGTACGAGCAGTACTTC. Translation gives CASRPQAGVGYEQYF.

This clonotype was detected ten times or more. V and J are TRBV12-3 or TRBV12-4 and TRBJ1-5; 7 bases line up with TRBD1. The V and J ends lost 3 bases and 7 bases, in that order; junction bases with no gene match: 6. CDR3 length equals 14 residues. In nucleotides, the CDR3 is TGTGCCAGCAGTTTGGGGGACAGCCGCCAGCCCCAGCATTTT. Protein sequence: CASSLGDSRQPQHF.

There are many counts of this clonotype. The V and J genes are TRBV20-1 and TRBJ2-3; D perhaps matches TRBD2 (7 bases). The CDR3 covers 14 residues. The germline CDR1 and CDR2 sequences are DFQATT and SNEGSKA (reference sequence). Trimming took 3 bases from V and 7 from J, leaving 17 bases between them. The CDR3 DNA reads TGCAGTGCTAGGGACCCGGGGGGCCGTTATACGCAGTATTTT. It encodes CSARDPGGRYTQYF.

This clonotype showed up many times. The chain has TRBV12-3 or TRBV12-4 and TRBJ2-1, with 7 bases lining up with TRBD2. J lost 6 bases, V lost 11 bases, and 4 bases had no gene match. CDR3 length equals 11 residues. This chain's CDR3 is CAGGGGNEQFF. DNA of the CDR3: TGTGCCGGGGGGGGAGGCAATGAGCAGTTCTTC.